Listed here is a single T cell receptor (beta chain). This sample stems from a study of blood T cell repertoires in COVID-19. Data came from immunoSEQ multiplex PCR; TCRdb stores just in-frame clones and leaves some out. The table lists about 220,000 clones, roughly 88% of them singletons, with about 2.2% in the top ten. Germline lookup yields CDR1 SGHAT and CDR2 FQNNGV. V lost 6 bases to trimming and J lost 7 bases, with 19 bases between them. This CDR3 is built from 15 residues. The rearrangement links TRBV11-2 to TRBJ1-5, with D tentatively TRBD1 (5 bases). The source material was peripheral blood. The sequence was collected from a man younger than 45 who had recovered from COVID-19. CDR3 DNA sequence: TGTGCCAGCAGTCCGGGCCTTACAGGTTCCCAGCCCCAGCATTTT. Its translation is CASSPGLTGSQPQHF.